This T cell receptor (beta chain) stems from a study of cytomegalovirus exposure and HLA in healthy donors. General observations from the study: According to the study, about 180 TCR beta chains were cytomegalovirus-associated. Many donors shared some public TCRs, even though most TCR sequences were rare.

The table came from immunoSEQ multiplex PCR; TCRdb's copy has only in-frame clones and leaves some out. The sample includes 100,000 to 150,000 clones, approximately 89% of them seen just once. These donors were members of the approximately 110-subject validation cohort, a group separate from the approximately 680-subject first cohort. Points on this clone: Antigen unknown.

The specimen sequenced was PBMCs. The TCR originated in a woman between 18 and 30 years old in good health and CMV-seronegative.

This CDR3 is CASSPGGTSNQPQHF. The CDR3 nucleotides are TGTGCCAGCAGTCCAGGGGGCACAAGCAATCAGCCCCAGCATTTT. This rearrangement joins TRBV6-5 to TRBJ1-5; 8 bases fit TRBD1. Losses at the gene ends were 5 bases for V and 1 base for J; bases not matched to a gene: 4. This CDR3 region has 15 residues. Germline V gene data show CDR1 as MNHEY and CDR2 as SVGAGI.